Detailed here is one TCR beta chain. The data originate from a study of monozygotic twins with inflammatory bowel disease. Each UMI, carrying a 6-nucleotide sample barcode, came from template switching. TCRdb reprocessed the 5' RACE reads, with one entry per CDR3 protein and no DNA. This sample's table has about 380,000 distinct CDR3 sequences. Germline-derived CDR1 and CDR2 are LGHDT and YNNKEL (reference sequence). CDR3 length: 12 residues. This sequence was found in a human donor with ulcerative colitis or Crohn's disease, or a healthy co-twin of an affected twin (not recorded which). Sequenced: blood. The chain uses TRBV3-1 and TRBJ2-7; TCRdb indicates TRBD2, and absent DNA this call remains unverified. CDR3: CASSHQEGEQYF.